This T cell receptor (beta chain) was observed in a study of T cells in Graves' hyperthyroidism and ophthalmopathy. This clonotype was found a few times. At one boundary the junction diverges from the germline segment, which might be a read error. The CDR3 contains 11 residues. Germline assignment: CDR1 DFQATT and CDR2 SNEGSKA (reference sequence). RNA transcripts provided the source from which TCR beta CDR3 regions were amplified. TCR CDR3 regions were first amplified by RT-PCR with HTBI primers. In TCRdb, the multiplex PCR reads were re-called with MiXCR into one record per CDR3 protein. This sample has 500,000 to 650,000 distinct CDR3 sequences, with 46% found just once.

The chain combines TRBV20-1 with TRBJ1-4; maybe TRBD1 (6 bases). The sequence came from an adult woman with Graves' disease, either hyperthyroidism or ophthalmopathy (not recorded which). The material sequenced was peripheral blood or thyroid tissue (not recorded which). CDR3 residues: CSATHLQGVVF. The CDR3 DNA sequence: TGCAGTGCTACTCACCTACAGGGTGTAGTTTTT.